This T cell receptor beta chain originates from a study of vaccination effects on CD4 cells after COVID-19. About the research overall: Relative to the second dose, post-vaccine samples were obtained a median of 72 days later.

Here immunoSEQ multiplex PCR was the method, and the copy in TCRdb shows in-frame clones only, minus some. Here the sample spans about 69,000 clones, 76% being singletons. Germline CDR1 and CDR2: SGHNT and YENEEA. Trimming took 1 base from V and 2 from J, leaving 14 bases between them. The CDR3 sequence is 16 residues long. ViraFEST expansion of antigen-specific CD4+ T cells with viral peptide pools preceded sequencing. Subsequent to a culture period of approximately 11 days, CD4+ T cells were isolated. As their vaccination, participants received two doses of either BNT162b2 or mRNA-1273. Cultures got half-medium changes with IL-2 on days 3 and 7. Concerning this clone: The antigen is not known.

The sample was CD4+ T cells from PBMCs cultured with HCoV-OC43 spike peptides, taken after COVID-19 vaccination. Subset indicated: HCoV-OC43 spike overlapping peptide pool stimulation. The chain has TRBV11-3 and TRBJ2-5, with D perhaps TRBD1 or TRBD2 (6 bases each). This TCR was recovered from a human donor who received a COVID-19 vaccine. The CDR3 region is CASSLGSGARQETQYF. CDR3 DNA sequence: TGTGCCAGCAGCTTAGGATCGGGGGCGCGGCAAGAGACCCAGTACTTC.